This entry lists 8 T cell receptor beta chains sequenced from one sample in a study of CD8+ T cells in alopecia areata. In each case, RNA was isolated and then reverse transcribed into cDNA as the sequencing template. Profiling relied on immunoSEQ multiplex PCR, and the TCRdb table lists in-frame clones only, not all of them. The profile shows 200,000 to 250,000 clones, around 62% of them singletons. This sample comprised CD4+ T cells sorted from blood, obtained at week 0. These TCRs come from a human donor with alopecia areata.

The gene calls are TRBV4-1 and TRBJ1-3; D gene unclear. V was pared by 4 bases and J by 3 bases, with 16 bases between. CDR1 is MGHRA, CDR2 YSYEKL, per germline. This CDR3 is 16 amino acids long. The CDR3 loop is CASSPGKARSGNTIYF. The CDR3 DNA reads TGCGCCAGCAGCCCTGGTAAGGCGCGGAGTGGAAACACCATATATTTT.

This clone was observed a handful of times. This CDR3 reads CASSESETRYEQYF. DNA for the CDR3: TGTGCCAGCAGTGAGAGCGAGACTCGCTACGAGCAGTACTTC. The chain couples TRBV2 to TRBJ2-7; no firm D call. Germline V gene lookup returns CDR1 SNHLY and CDR2 FYNNEI. CDR3 length: 14 residues. The germline V and J ends were trimmed by 3 bases and 3 bases, with 12 bases remaining between them.

In its sample, this clone was seen a few times. This sequence joins TRBV7-9 and TRBJ2-3; D could derive from TRBD1 or TRBD2 (6 bases each). V was pared by 2 bases and J by 4 bases, with 10 bases between. The CDR3 loop spans 14 amino acids. Germline V gives CDR1 SEHNR, CDR2 FQNEAQ (reference sequence). The DNA for the CDR3 is TGTGCCAGCAGCTTATGGGGGGCCCCAGATACGCAGTATTTT. Translating gives CASSLWGAPDTQYF.

This clone occurred a few times. V is TRBV4-1 and J is TRBJ2-1; 13 bases are a match to TRBD2. The length of the CDR3 is 19 residues. Germline V gene data show CDR1 as MGHRA and CDR2 as YSYEKL. J gave up 3 bases and V 1 base, and 9 bases lay outside the gene matches. CDR3 in DNA: TGCGCCAGCAGCCAAGTTGGAAGGACTAGCGGGAGAGGCTACAATGAGCAGTTCTTC. Protein sequence: CASSQVGRTSGRGYNEQFF.

In this sample, this clone turned up a few times. V is TRBV7-9 and J is TRBJ1-3; D unresolved. The germline V gene has CDR1 SEHNR and CDR2 FQNEAQ (reference sequence). This CDR3 spans 15 amino acids. V gave up 2 bases and J gave up 0 bases, with 8 bases separating them. CDR3 loop: CASSLSQTSGNTIYF. The DNA for the CDR3 is TGTGCCAGCAGCTTAAGTCAGACCTCTGGAAACACCATATATTTT. The full variable domain, completed using reference TRBV7-9 and TRBJ1-3, is DTGVSQNPRHKITKRGQNVTFRCDPISEHNRLYWYRQTLGQGPEFLTYFQNEAQLEKSRLLSDRFSAERPKGSFSTLEIQRTEQGDSAMYLCASSLSQTSGNTIYFGEGSWLTVV.

This clone turned up a few times. At one end the junction does not follow the germline gene, possibly because of a read error. The chain carries TRBV7-7 and TRBJ2-2; 12 nucleotides line up with TRBD2. In germline, CDR1 is SSHAT, CDR2 FNYEAQ (reference sequence). The CDR3 consists of 18 residues. CDR3 DNA sequence: TGTGCTAGCAGCCCAGGACTAGCGGGAACCCTGAACACCGGGGAGCTGTTTTTT. Translating gives CASSPGLAGTLNTGELFF.

The chain carries TRBV7-9 and TRBJ2-1; TRBD2 matches at 10 bases. The ends lost 6 bases at V and 1 base at J; junction bases unmatched: 6. Looked up from germline, CDR1 is SEHNR and CDR2 is FQNEAQ (reference sequence). The CDR3 has 16 amino acids. The CDR3 nucleotides are TGTGCCAGCAGTATTCTAGCGGGAGAATCCTACAATGAGCAGTTCTTC. Translation gives CASSILAGESYNEQFF.

V usage is TRBV6-1 and J usage is TRBJ2-3; either TRBD1 or TRBD2 may supply D (6 bases each). The CDR3 is 14 amino acids. The V gene's germline CDR1 is MNHNS and CDR2 SASEGT. V lost 4 bases, J lost 7 bases, and 15 bases lay in between. This chain's CDR3 is CASSVVQGGNTQYF. The CDR3 DNA follows: TGTGCCAGCAGTGTCGTACAGGGCGGGAATACGCAGTATTTT.